These 17 T cell receptor beta chains came from one sample sequenced in a study of blood T cell repertoires in COVID-19. TCRdb keeps only in-frame clones here, not all; method: immunoSEQ multiplex PCR. The table has some 78,000 clones, roughly 87% seen once; the top ten hold 4% to 6%. What was sequenced was peripheral blood. These receptors all come from a woman of 80 years or more with active or convalescent COVID-19.

This clone was counted only a few times. The V and J genes are TRBV27 and TRBJ2-7; 7 positions agree with TRBD1. Germline loops: CDR1 MNHEY, CDR2 SMNVEV (reference sequence). The CDR3 contains 14 residues. V lost 5 bases to trimming and J lost 4 bases; unmatched junction nucleotides: 8. CDR3 region: CASSPPGQPYEQYF. In DNA form, the CDR3 reads TGTGCCAGCAGTCCCCCGGGACAGCCATACGAGCAGTACTTC.

The chain joins TRBV6-2 or TRBV6-3 to TRBJ2-7; D possibly corresponds to TRBD1 (6 bases). V lost 5 bases to trimming and J lost 1 base, with 15 bases between them. Germline lookup yields CDR1 MNHEY and CDR2 SVGEGT. The CDR3 consists of 15 residues. The CDR3 region has the DNA TGTGCCAGCAGTCCCCCCAGGGGATTGTCCTACGAGCAGTACTTC. Its translation: CASSPPRGLSYEQYF.

The chain links TRBV3-1 (or the pseudogene TRBV3-2) to TRBJ2-6, with 7 bases fitting TRBD1. This CDR3 is 19 amino acids long. The germline gives CDR1 LGHDT, CDR2 YNNKEL (reference sequence). Germline trimming cut 11 bases from V and 2 bases from J; bases unmatched to any gene: 21. CDR3 loop: CAEYPPDREGSAGANVLTF. The CDR3 DNA sequence: TGTGCCGAATACCCGCCTGACAGGGAAGGATCGGCTGGGGCCAACGTCCTGACTTTC.

The rearrangement links TRBV6-1 to TRBJ2-3; possibly TRBD1 for D (6 bases). The CDR3 consists of 17 residues. Germline V CDR1 and CDR2: MNHNS, SASEGT. The germline V and J ends were trimmed by 2 bases and 0 bases, with 15 bases remaining between them. DNA for the CDR3: TGTGCCAGCAGTGAATTCCCGATGGGGGCTAGCACAGATACGCAGTATTTT. Amino acids: CASSEFPMGASTDTQYF.

J is TRBJ1-2 and V is TRBV4-1; the D is unclear. The ends were cut back, 1 base at V and 2 bases at J, with 14 bases in the middle. This CDR3 has 16 amino acids. Germline V CDR1 and CDR2: MGHRA, YSYEKL. CDR3 nucleotides: TGCGCCAGCAGCCAAGGAATTGAGGGCCAAAACTATGGCTACACCTTC. It translates to CASSQGIEGQNYGYTF.

The J gene is TRBJ2-1, the V gene TRBV6-6, with D perhaps matching TRBD1 (6 bases). Germline lookup yields CDR1 MNHNY and CDR2 SVGAGI (reference sequence). This CDR3 has 13 residues. V lost 2 bases and J 13 bases, leaving 15 bases between the germline ends. The CDR3 nucleotides read TGTGCCAGCAGTTACGGGCAGGGGTTTTTACAGTTCTTC. Translation: CASSYGQGFLQFF.

The genes are TRBV19 and TRBJ2-6; TRBD2 matches at 13 bases. This CDR3 region has 17 residues. From germline, CDR1 is LNHDA and CDR2 SQIVND (reference sequence). V shed 6 bases, J shed 12 bases, and the junction held 14 bases outside the gene matches. The CDR3 loop reads CASSLDSGTSGAPVLTF. CDR3 DNA: TGTGCCAGTAGCCTAGACTCCGGGACTAGCGGGGCCCCCGTCCTGACTTTC. Full variable domain (remainder filled in from reference TRBV19 and TRBJ2-6): DGGITQSPKYLFRKEGQNVTLSCEQNLNHDAMYWYRQDPGQGLRLIYYSQIVNDFQKGDIAEGYSVSREKKESFPLTVTSAQKNPTAFYLCASSLDSGTSGAPVLTFGAGSRLTVL.

This chain connects TRBV5-4 to TRBJ1-5; D perhaps matches TRBD1 (5 bases). Germline V lookup: CDR1 SGHNT, CDR2 YYREEE (reference sequence). The CDR3 sequence is 16 residues long. Between the trimmed V and J ends, which lost 3 bases and 4 bases, there was a span of 17 bases. CDR3 region: CASSSAGSGPNQPQHF. The CDR3 nucleotides read TGTGCCAGCAGCTCAGCAGGGTCAGGGCCTAATCAGCCCCAGCATTTT.

The chain links TRBV10-3 to TRBJ2-7; 16 bases line up with TRBD2. Germline values: CDR1 ENHRY, CDR2 SYGVKD. CDR3 size: 18 residues. V was pared by 6 bases and J by 5 bases, with 13 bases of the junction left unmatched. The CDR3 sequence: CAISPGLAGGPRRHEQYF. The DNA of the CDR3 is TGTGCCATCAGCCCGGGACTAGCGGGAGGGCCGAGGAGACACGAGCAGTACTTC.

This clone was seen just once. The chain joins TRBV5-1 to TRBJ1-5, with TRBD1 identical over 7 bases. CDR1 is SGHRS, CDR2 YFSETQ, per germline. CDR3 size: 15 residues. Trimming cost V 2 bases and J 3 bases; bases outside gene matches: 5. This CDR3 is CASSLLGQYNQPQHF. The CDR3 coding sequence is TGCGCCAGCAGCTTACTGGGACAGTACAATCAGCCCCAGCATTTT.

The genes are TRBV15 and TRBJ1-6; 10 bases are a match to TRBD1. The V segment lost 0 bases and the J segment 9 bases; nucleotides outside the gene matches: 2. Germline loops: CDR1 LNHNV, CDR2 YYDKDF (reference sequence). The CDR3 length is 15 residues. Here the CDR3 reads CATSRDRDRGSPLHF. In DNA form, the CDR3 reads TGTGCCACCAGCAGAGACCGGGACAGGGGTTCACCCCTCCACTTT.

CDR3 DNA: TGTGCCAGCAGCTTACTAGCGGTAATGTACAATGAGCAGTTCTTC. Translating gives CASSLLAVMYNEQFF. This chain joins TRBV7-9 and TRBJ2-1; 7 positions agree with TRBD2. The CDR3 is 15 amino acids. Trimming removed 2 bases from V and 4 bases from J; junction bases left unmatched: 5. Germline V lookup: CDR1 SEHNR, CDR2 FQNEAQ (reference sequence).

This chain connects TRBV7-9 to TRBJ2-3, with 10 bases matching TRBD2. CDR1 SEHNR and CDR2 FQNEAQ come from the germline V gene (reference sequence). The CDR3 consists of 17 residues. The junction had 10 bases not matched to a gene; V was cut back by 5 bases and J by 2 bases. CDR3 in amino acids: CASSARLAGLATDTQYF. The CDR3, as DNA: TGTGCCAGCAGCGCCCGACTAGCGGGCCTTGCCACAGATACGCAGTATTTT.

The chain joins TRBV3-1 (or the pseudogene TRBV3-2) to TRBJ1-2, with D possibly matching TRBD1 (6 bases). The V end lost 4 bases, the J end lost 8 bases, and 17 bases lay between the germline ends. This CDR3 spans 14 amino acids. Per germline, CDR1 LGHDT and CDR2 YNNKEL (reference sequence). The CDR3 spells CASSLVGQGKGYTF. The CDR3 coding sequence is TGTGCCAGCAGCCTCGTAGGGCAGGGGAAGGGCTACACCTTC.

The chain couples TRBV5-4 to TRBJ2-1; no reliable D call. The V gene lost 0 bases and the J gene lost 0 bases, with 7 bases spanning the gap. Germline V gene lookup returns CDR1 SGHNT and CDR2 YYREEE (reference sequence). The CDR3 runs to 15 residues. CDR3: CASSLDPSSYNEQFF. The CDR3, as DNA: TGTGCCAGCAGCTTGGATCCTAGCTCCTACAATGAGCAGTTCTTC.

The rearrangement joins TRBV6-5 to TRBJ2-3; possibly TRBD1 for D (6 bases). Trimming removed 0 bases from V and 5 bases from J, with 12 bases in between. The CDR3 runs to 15 residues. Germline V gives CDR1 MNHEY, CDR2 SVGAGI. The chain's CDR3 is CASSYSQGSGDTQYF. CDR3 DNA: TGTGCCAGCAGTTACTCTCAGGGGTCGGGAGATACGCAGTATTTT.

This clone was picked up one time. The chain couples TRBV14 to TRBJ2-3; D is unresolved. Trimming cost V 4 bases and J 8 bases, with 7 bases left between them. Germline assignment: CDR1 SGHDN and CDR2 FVKESK. The CDR3 has 11 amino acids. As DNA, the CDR3 is TGTGCCAGCAGCCTGAGCCTTACGCAGTATTTT. It codes for CASSLSLTQYF.